The T cell receptor beta chain described here comes from a study of T and B cells in COVID-19 patients (TCRdb year 2020). At the level of the whole study: Using TRB and IGH repertoire sequencing of peripheral blood, the study characterized adaptive immunity in COVID-19 patients who had active infection or had recovered. As many as 9 follow-up blood samples were taken per patient, and some of the samples covered different disease stages within the same individual. Of the approximately 21 patients in the active-infection cohort, approximately 12 were critically ill and needed mechanical ventilation or ECMO. Repertoire analyses used an age-matched reference group of approximately 42 healthy donors who were negative for COVID-19 antibodies as the comparison. The repository of TCR and BCR sequences included about 69 time points from 35 to 45 patients, and more than 8 million TCR sequences were analysed. A couple of patients were included in both the recovered and active cohorts because samples were available from active disease and after recovery. A recovered cohort comprised some 18 patients contributing about 20 samples, mostly after mild to moderate COVID-19 managed as outpatients. The recovered cohort had a median age of roughly 30 years, compared with 55 to 85 years in the active-infection cohort. In the active-infection cohort, about 90% of the 20 patients had comorbidities linked to unfavorable COVID-19 outcome. General conclusions and limits of the study: TRBV/TRBJ gene usage was reported as strongly skewed in patients with COVID-19. It was stated that prospective validation of the reported TCR clusters was required before the clusters could be put to clinical use. Specific T cell subsets (CD4+/Treg/CD8+) and sorted SARS-CoV-2-responsive or tetramer+ T cells had not yet been sequenced, and these experiments were ongoing. Blood samples from mildly ill patients during symptoms and early samples from severe cases were scarce. TRB repertoires were found to be highly clonal in active COVID-19, whereas diversity and richness at recovery were found to rise above healthy donor levels. A total of 2,331 TCR clusters were exclusive to the recovered cohort, and some 29 of those clusters were low-pGen clusters. The cohort was judged too small for assessing how HLA contributes to COVID-19 susceptibility or severity.

TCRdb lists the instrument as Illumina MiSeq. TRB rearrangements were amplified by multiplex PCR with BIOMED2 TRB-A/B primer pools. Illumina-compatible adapters and 7-nucleotide sample barcodes were added to the amplicons in two consecutive PCRs. All library PCRs used Phusion HS II polymerase. The amplicons were purified from gel with the NucleoSpin Gel and PCR Clean-up kit, measured on Qubit, and then pooled at 3 to 4.5 nM. The quality of the amplicon pool was checked on an Agilent 2100 Bioanalyzer prior to Illumina next-generation sequencing. The paper's data handling went like this. MiXCR 3.0.8 with the default MiXCR reference library was used to annotate TRB rearrangements. Sequences with fewer than 2 reads and non-productive reads were filtered out, and every unique CDR3 nucleotide sequence was treated as a single clone. Clonality, diversity, richness and V-J gene usage were calculated in R 3.5.1. GLIPH2 was used for TCR clustering by CDR3 similarity, and generation probabilities were calculated by OLGA. GLIPH2 clusters were kept only if they contained at least four unique TCR clonotypes found in at least three individuals. TCRdb reran the public reads through fastp at Q25 and MiXCR, keeping productive beta chains. Duplicate CDR3 protein sequences are folded into a single record with the most common DNA and genes. It is TCRdb's table, rather than the study itself, that gives the V and J calls and clone size. Counted in this sample were around 30,000 distinct CDR3 sequences; about 30% of them appeared once. Of the sample, over 1.5% is held by the ten largest clones.

For this clonotype: It lacks a known antigen. Per-nucleotide qualities are absent, and no much larger clonotype sits a single base away.

TRB repertoires were amplified from around 250-460 ng of genomic DNA extracted from blood. The CDR3 goes from the cysteine to the phenylalanine over 16 residues. Only the CDR3 DNA stays, 48 bases, in frame from base 1. Trimming accounts for 3 bases at V and 0 bases at J, while the number of junction bases matched to no gene is 4. The TCR sequence derives from a human donor who had recovered from COVID-19. The V and J genes are TRBV12-3 or TRBV12-4 and TRBJ2-2, with 7 bases matching TRBD2. Input material: blood. CDR3 protein: CASSLGTTTNTGELFF. The nucleotides are TGTGCCAGCAGTTTGGGGACTACCACGAACACCGGGGAGCTGTTTTTT.